The 5 T cell receptor beta chains below all came from one sample that was sequenced in a study of human T cells and chemical hapten exposure. TCRdb reprocessed the RACE reads via MiXCR and lists one record per CDR3 protein. The profile covers under 450,000 distinct CDR3 sequences, with roughly 4.8% appearing a single time and roughly 2.4% taken by the ten largest. Time point meaning: patch test 1, 2 weeks after DPC sensitization. Treatment in this sample: therapeutic diphenylcyclopropenone sensitization with weekly scalp DPC. The specimen comprised whole blood, sampled in connection with sensitization to the hapten diphenylcyclopropenone (DPC). These receptors originate from a woman aged 45 to 65 with alopecia areata. Some clones in this sample may be carry-over from other donors' samples.

This clonotype was seen ten or more times. This sequence joins TRBV7-2 and TRBJ2-7, with a tentative D call TRBD2 (5 bases). CDR1 and CDR2 (germline): SGHTA, FQGNSA. Trimming left V 0 bases short and J 7 bases short, with 13 bases between. The CDR3 runs to 14 residues. The CDR3 sequence: CASSLAGAIREQYF. The CDR3 bases are TGTGCCAGCAGCTTAGCGGGAGCCATTAGGGAGCAGTACTTC.

The CDR3 sequence: CASSVGGAPEAFF. DNA of the CDR3: TGTGCCAGCAGCGTAGGTGGCGCGCCTGAAGCTTTCTTT. The chain combines TRBV9 with TRBJ1-1; D remains unclear. The germline V gene has CDR1 SGDLS and CDR2 YYNGEE. Trimming pared 0 bases from V and 6 bases from J, leaving 9 bases between. There are 13 residues in the CDR3.

This clonotype came up many times. The genes are TRBV5-5 and TRBJ2-4; D perhaps matches TRBD1 (5 bases). The CDR3 runs to 14 residues. Trimming pared 0 bases from V and 1 base from J, leaving 5 bases between. In germline, CDR1 is SGHKS, CDR2 YYEKEE (reference sequence). The CDR3 loop reads CASSLGQAKNIQYF. The CDR3 DNA follows: TGTGCCAGCAGCTTGGGACAGGCCAAAAACATTCAGTACTTC.

The chain couples TRBV7-9 to TRBJ2-7; D is possibly TRBD2 (6 bases). Trimming removed 5 bases from V and 4 bases from J, with 21 bases in between. The CDR3 is 16 residues long. Germline V gene sequence: CDR1 SEHNR, CDR2 FQNEAQ (reference sequence). The chain's CDR3 is CASSRPGGDSEYEQYF. The DNA of the CDR3 is TGTGCCAGCAGCCGACCCGGCGGGGACTCGGAGTACGAGCAGTACTTC.

V usage is TRBV6-5 and J usage is TRBJ1-1; D is perhaps TRBD1 (6 bases). Germline lookup yields CDR1 MNHEY and CDR2 SVGAGI. V lost 2 bases and J lost 1, with 14 bases in between. This CDR3 contains 16 residues. The CDR3: CASSYPTGGANTEAFF. Written as DNA, the CDR3 is TGTGCCAGCAGTTACCCGACAGGCGGGGCGAACACTGAAGCTTTCTTT.